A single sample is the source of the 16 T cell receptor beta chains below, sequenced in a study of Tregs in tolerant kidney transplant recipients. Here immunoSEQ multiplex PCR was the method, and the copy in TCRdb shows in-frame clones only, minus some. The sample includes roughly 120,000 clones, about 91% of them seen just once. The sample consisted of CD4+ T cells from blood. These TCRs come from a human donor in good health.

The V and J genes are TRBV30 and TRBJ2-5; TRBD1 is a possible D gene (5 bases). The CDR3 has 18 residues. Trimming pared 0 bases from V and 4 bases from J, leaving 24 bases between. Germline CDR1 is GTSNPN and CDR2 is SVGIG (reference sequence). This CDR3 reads CAWSVRGFPGITGETQYF. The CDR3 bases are TGTGCCTGGAGTGTAAGAGGTTTTCCAGGGATTACGGGAGAGACCCAGTACTTC.

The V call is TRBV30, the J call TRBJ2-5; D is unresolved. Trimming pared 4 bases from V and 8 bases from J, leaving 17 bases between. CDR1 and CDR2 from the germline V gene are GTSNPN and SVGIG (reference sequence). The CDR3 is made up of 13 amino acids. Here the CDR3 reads CAWTPNQGSTQYF. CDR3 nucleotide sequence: TGTGCCTGGACCCCGAACCAAGGGTCTACCCAGTACTTC.

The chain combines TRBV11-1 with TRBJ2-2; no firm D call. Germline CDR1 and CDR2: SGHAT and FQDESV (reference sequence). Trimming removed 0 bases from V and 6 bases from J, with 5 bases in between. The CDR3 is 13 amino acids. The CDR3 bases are TGTGCCAGCAGCTTAGCAGTCTCCGGGGAGCTGTTTTTT. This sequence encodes CASSLAVSGELFF.

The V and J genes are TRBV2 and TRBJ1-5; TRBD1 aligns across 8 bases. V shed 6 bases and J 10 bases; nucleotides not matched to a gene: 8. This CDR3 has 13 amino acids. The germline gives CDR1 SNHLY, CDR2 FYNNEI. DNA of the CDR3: TGTGCCAGCAGAGAACAGGGGGTAGGCCCCCAGCATTTT. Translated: CASREQGVGPQHF.

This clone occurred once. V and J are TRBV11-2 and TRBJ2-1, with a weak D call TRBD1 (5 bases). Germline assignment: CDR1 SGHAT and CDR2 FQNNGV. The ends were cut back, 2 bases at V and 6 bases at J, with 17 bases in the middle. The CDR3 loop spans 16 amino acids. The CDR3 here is CASSLPTGPLSNEQFF. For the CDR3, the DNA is TGTGCCAGCAGCTTACCAACAGGACCCCTATCCAATGAGCAGTTCTTC.

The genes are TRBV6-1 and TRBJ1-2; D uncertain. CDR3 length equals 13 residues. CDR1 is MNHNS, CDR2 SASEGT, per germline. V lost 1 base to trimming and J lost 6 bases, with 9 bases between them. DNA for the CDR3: TGTGCCAGCAGTGAAGGCACTCATAATGGCTACACCTTC. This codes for CASSEGTHNGYTF.

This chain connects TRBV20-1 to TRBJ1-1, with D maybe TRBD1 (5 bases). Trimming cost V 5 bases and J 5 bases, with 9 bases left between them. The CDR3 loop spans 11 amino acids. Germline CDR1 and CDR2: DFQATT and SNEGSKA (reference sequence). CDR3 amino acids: CSADSGTEAFF. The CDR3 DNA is TGCAGTGCTGACAGCGGGACTGAAGCTTTCTTT.

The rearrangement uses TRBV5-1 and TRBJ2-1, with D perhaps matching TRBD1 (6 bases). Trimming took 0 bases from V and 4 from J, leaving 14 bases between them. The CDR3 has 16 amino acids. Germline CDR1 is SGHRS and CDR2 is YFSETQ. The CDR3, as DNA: TGCGCCAGCAGCTTGGTTTCGGGGACACCATACAATGAGCAGTTCTTC. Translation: CASSLVSGTPYNEQFF.

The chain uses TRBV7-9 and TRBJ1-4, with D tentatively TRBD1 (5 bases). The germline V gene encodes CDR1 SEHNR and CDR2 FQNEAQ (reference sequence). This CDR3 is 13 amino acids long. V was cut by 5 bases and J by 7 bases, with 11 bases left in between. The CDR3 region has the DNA TGTGCCAGCAGCCAGGGAGCGGGTGAAAAACTGTTTTTT. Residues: CASSQGAGEKLFF.

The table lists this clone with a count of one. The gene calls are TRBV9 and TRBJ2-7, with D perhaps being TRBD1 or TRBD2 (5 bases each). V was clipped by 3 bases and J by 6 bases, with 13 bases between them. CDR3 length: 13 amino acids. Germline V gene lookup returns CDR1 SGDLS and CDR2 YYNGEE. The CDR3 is CASSEEGPGEQYF. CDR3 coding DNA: TGTGCCAGCAGCGAAGAGGGACCGGGCGAGCAGTACTTC.

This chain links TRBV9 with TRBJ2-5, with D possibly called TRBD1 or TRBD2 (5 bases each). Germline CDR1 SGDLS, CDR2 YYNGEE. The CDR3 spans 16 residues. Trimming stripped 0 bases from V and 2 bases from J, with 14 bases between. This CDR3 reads CASSVALERGQETQYF. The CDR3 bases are TGTGCCAGCAGCGTAGCCCTAGAGAGGGGTCAAGAGACCCAGTACTTC.

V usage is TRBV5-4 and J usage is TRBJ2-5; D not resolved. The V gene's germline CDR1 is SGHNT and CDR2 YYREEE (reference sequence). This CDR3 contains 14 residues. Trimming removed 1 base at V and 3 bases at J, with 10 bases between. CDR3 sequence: CASSLKAFKETQYF. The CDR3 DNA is TGTGCCAGCAGCTTGAAGGCCTTTAAAGAGACCCAGTACTTC.

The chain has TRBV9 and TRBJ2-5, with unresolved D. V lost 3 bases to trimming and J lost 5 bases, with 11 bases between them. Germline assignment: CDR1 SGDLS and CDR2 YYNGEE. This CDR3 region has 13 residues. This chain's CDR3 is CASSAPGEETQYF. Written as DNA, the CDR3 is TGTGCCAGCAGCGCCCCCGGTGAGGAGACCCAGTACTTC.

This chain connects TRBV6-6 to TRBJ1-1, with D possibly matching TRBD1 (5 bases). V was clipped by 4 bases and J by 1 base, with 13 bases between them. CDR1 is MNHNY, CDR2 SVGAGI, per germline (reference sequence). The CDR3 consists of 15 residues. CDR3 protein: CASSSGISENTEAFF. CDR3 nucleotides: TGTGCCAGCAGTTCAGGGATTTCAGAGAACACTGAAGCTTTCTTT.

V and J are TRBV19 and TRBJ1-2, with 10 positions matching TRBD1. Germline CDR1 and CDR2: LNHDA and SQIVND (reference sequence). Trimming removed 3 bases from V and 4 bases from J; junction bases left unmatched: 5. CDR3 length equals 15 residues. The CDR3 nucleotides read TGTGCCAGTAGTATCGGGGACAGGGGAGGCTATGGCTACACCTTC. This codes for CASSIGDRGGYGYTF.

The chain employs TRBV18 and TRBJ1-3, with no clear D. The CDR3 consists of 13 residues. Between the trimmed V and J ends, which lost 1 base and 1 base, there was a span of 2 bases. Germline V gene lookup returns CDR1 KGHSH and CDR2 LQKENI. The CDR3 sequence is CASSPQSGNTIYF. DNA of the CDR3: TGTGCCAGCTCACCACAATCTGGAAACACCATATATTTT.